Listed below are T cell receptor beta chains from one sample, sequenced in a study of T cells expressing NK-cell markers. TCRdb re-analyzed the 5' RACE reads; it lists each CDR3 protein once, without DNA. The ten most abundant clones cover about 0.4% of a sample with more than 250,000 distinct CDR3 sequences. Sequencing was carried out using blood T cells: a sorted CD56 or NKG2C T cell subset, CD4+ or CD8+ T cells, or bulk PBMC T cells (not recorded which). These receptors came from a man between 18 and 29 years old in good health. Each CDR3 is given with its conserved first and last residue. The order of the fields is CDR3 length, J gene, V gene, CDR3 protein.

CDR3 length: 11
J gene: TRBJ1-2
V gene: TRBV6-2/TRBV6-3
CDR3 protein: CASSSGFGYTF

CDR3 length: 15
J gene: TRBJ2-3
V gene: TRBV10-3
CDR3 protein: CAINPTNSPTDTQYF

CDR3 length: 14
J gene: TRBJ2-5
V gene: TRBV20-1
CDR3 protein: CSARSVWGEETQYF

CDR3 length: 16
J gene: TRBJ2-1
V gene: TRBV5-6
CDR3 protein: CASSIQTSGRRNEQFF

CDR3 length: 16
J gene: TRBJ2-2
V gene: TRBV20-1
CDR3 protein: CSASTPGQGRSGELFF

CDR3 length: 16
J gene: TRBJ2-1
V gene: TRBV12-3/TRBV12-4
CDR3 protein: CASSHEGTRAYNEQFF

CDR3 length: 15
J gene: TRBJ2-5
V gene: TRBV18
CDR3 protein: CASSPVQTYAETQYF

CDR3 length: 15
J gene: TRBJ2-5
V gene: TRBV6-5
CDR3 protein: CASSFQTPFQETQYF

CDR3 length: 16
J gene: TRBJ2-1
V gene: TRBV6-2/TRBV6-3
CDR3 protein: CASSAPGLAFYNEQFF

CDR3 length: 14
J gene: TRBJ1-4
V gene: TRBV6-5
CDR3 protein: CASRKIATNEKLFF

CDR3 length: 17
J gene: TRBJ2-1
V gene: TRBV19
CDR3 protein: CASSLRALGSSYNEQFF

CDR3 length: 14
J gene: TRBJ2-1
V gene: TRBV20-1
CDR3 protein: CSANSPSGKLEQFF

CDR3 length: 15
J gene: TRBJ2-1
V gene: TRBV7-7
CDR3 protein: CASSLGLGGYNEQFF

CDR3 length: 14
J gene: TRBJ2-2
V gene: TRBV28
CDR3 protein: CASSLTQNTGELFF

CDR3 length: 12
J gene: TRBJ2-3
V gene: TRBV7-2
CDR3 protein: CASSRDHYTQYF

CDR3 length: 13
J gene: TRBJ2-5
V gene: TRBV7-2
CDR3 protein: CASSLRGGETQYF

CDR3 length: 16
J gene: TRBJ1-5
V gene: TRBV3-1
CDR3 protein: CASSHAITGSNQPQHF

CDR3 length: 14
J gene: TRBJ2-1
V gene: TRBV11-2
CDR3 protein: CASRGGTTYNEQFF

CDR3 length: 15
J gene: TRBJ1-6
V gene: TRBV20-1
CDR3 protein: CSAVRSATNNSPLHF

CDR3 length: 15
J gene: TRBJ2-5
V gene: TRBV15
CDR3 protein: CATSRDEPPQETQYF

CDR3 length: 11
J gene: TRBJ1-2
V gene: TRBV29-1
CDR3 protein: CSAGTGYGYTF

CDR3 length: 13
J gene: TRBJ2-7
V gene: TRBV5-6
CDR3 protein: CASSLAGSREQYF

CDR3 length: 13
J gene: TRBJ2-2
V gene: TRBV7-8
CDR3 protein: CASSKRARLELFF

CDR3 length: 14
J gene: TRBJ2-5
V gene: TRBV10-3
CDR3 protein: CAISESGLQLAQYF

CDR3 length: 14
J gene: TRBJ2-1
V gene: TRBV29-1
CDR3 protein: CSVRRAGFYNEQFF

CDR3 length: 15
J gene: TRBJ1-4
V gene: TRBV5-4
CDR3 protein: CASSLAGQGNEKLFF

CDR3 length: 15
J gene: TRBJ2-1
V gene: TRBV20-1
CDR3 protein: CSAPGPQQKSNEQFF

CDR3 length: 12
J gene: TRBJ2-1
V gene: TRBV20-1
CDR3 protein: CSMARVNNEQFF

CDR3 length: 14
J gene: TRBJ2-1
V gene: TRBV20-1
CDR3 protein: CSAFRDLKNNEQFF

CDR3 length: 16
J gene: TRBJ2-7
V gene: TRBV6-1
CDR3 protein: CASSVAMGLQAYEQYF

CDR3 length: 15
J gene: TRBJ2-2
V gene: TRBV2
CDR3 protein: CASSASGVVTGELFF

CDR3 length: 15
J gene: TRBJ1-1
V gene: TRBV4-1
CDR3 protein: CASSQAPLRNTEAFF

CDR3 length: 15
J gene: TRBJ2-3
V gene: TRBV5-6
CDR3 protein: CASSLFIRGVDTQYF

CDR3 length: 14
J gene: TRBJ1-1
V gene: TRBV12-3/TRBV12-4
CDR3 protein: CASTVSVTGTEAFF

CDR3 length: 15
J gene: TRBJ1-2
V gene: TRBV18
CDR3 protein: CASSPNRGGNYGYTF

CDR3 length: 15
J gene: TRBJ2-5
V gene: TRBV3-1
CDR3 protein: CASSHLQGAVETQYF

CDR3 length: 13
J gene: TRBJ1-2
V gene: TRBV12-3/TRBV12-4
CDR3 protein: CARKGGAYYGYTF

CDR3 length: 15
J gene: TRBJ2-1
V gene: TRBV10-1
CDR3 protein: CASSPLAGVAVGQFF

CDR3 length: 14
J gene: TRBJ2-2
V gene: TRBV7-2
CDR3 protein: CATKLAGLTGELFF

CDR3 length: 13
J gene: TRBJ2-2
V gene: TRBV6-5
CDR3 protein: CASSYSNTGELFF

CDR3 length: 14
J gene: TRBJ2-1
V gene: TRBV12-3/TRBV12-4
CDR3 protein: CASTTQGSGNEQFF

CDR3 length: 17
J gene: TRBJ2-7
V gene: TRBV10-3
CDR3 protein: CAISGQVEPGLAREQYF

CDR3 length: 12
J gene: TRBJ1-4
V gene: TRBV12-3/TRBV12-4
CDR3 protein: CASRTLDEKLFF

CDR3 length: 12
J gene: TRBJ1-4
V gene: TRBV20-1
CDR3 protein: CSASGTGEKLFF

CDR3 length: 15
J gene: TRBJ1-5
V gene: TRBV5-8
CDR3 protein: CASSRQGGLSQPQHF

CDR3 length: 17
J gene: TRBJ2-1
V gene: TRBV4-3
CDR3 protein: CASSQDESGGSYNEQFF